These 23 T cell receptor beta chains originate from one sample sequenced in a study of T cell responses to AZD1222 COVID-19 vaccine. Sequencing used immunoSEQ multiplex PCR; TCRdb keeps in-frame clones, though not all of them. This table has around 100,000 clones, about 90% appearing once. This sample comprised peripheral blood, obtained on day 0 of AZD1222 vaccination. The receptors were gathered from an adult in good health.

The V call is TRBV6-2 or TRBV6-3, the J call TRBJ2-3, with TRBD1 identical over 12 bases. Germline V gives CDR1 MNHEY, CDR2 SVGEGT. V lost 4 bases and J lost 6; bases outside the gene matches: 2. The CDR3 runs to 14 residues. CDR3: CASSSGQGADTQYF. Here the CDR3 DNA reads TGTGCCAGCAGTTCGGGACAGGGGGCCGATACGCAGTATTTT.

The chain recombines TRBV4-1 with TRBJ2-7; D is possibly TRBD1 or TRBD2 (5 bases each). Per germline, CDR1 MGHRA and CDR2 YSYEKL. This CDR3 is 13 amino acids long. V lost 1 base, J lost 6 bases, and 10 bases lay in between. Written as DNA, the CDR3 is TGCGCCAGCAGCCAAGTCGTGGGGGTCGAGCAGTACGTC. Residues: CASSQVVGVEQYV.

CDR3 in DNA: TGTGCCAGCAGCTTAGCCGTGGCAGGAGAAGCTTTCTTT. Translation: CASSLAVAGEAFF. J is TRBJ1-1 and V is TRBV7-2; D unresolved. The CDR3 is 13 amino acids. V lost 0 bases to trimming and J lost 8 bases, with 10 bases between them. The germline gives CDR1 SGHTA, CDR2 FQGNSA.

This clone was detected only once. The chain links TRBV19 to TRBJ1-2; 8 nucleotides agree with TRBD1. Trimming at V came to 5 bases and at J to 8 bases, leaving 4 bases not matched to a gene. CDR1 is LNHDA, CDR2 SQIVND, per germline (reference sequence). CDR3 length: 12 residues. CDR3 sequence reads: CASSARTGGYTF. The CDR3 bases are TGTGCCAGTAGTGCCCGGACAGGGGGCTACACCTTC.

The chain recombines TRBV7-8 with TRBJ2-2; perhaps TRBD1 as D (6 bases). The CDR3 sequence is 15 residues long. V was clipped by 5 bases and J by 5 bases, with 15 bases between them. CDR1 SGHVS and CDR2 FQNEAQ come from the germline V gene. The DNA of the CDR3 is TGTGCCAGCAGCGGGACACTCCGGAGGACCGGGGAGCTGTTTTTT. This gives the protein CASSGTLRRTGELFF.

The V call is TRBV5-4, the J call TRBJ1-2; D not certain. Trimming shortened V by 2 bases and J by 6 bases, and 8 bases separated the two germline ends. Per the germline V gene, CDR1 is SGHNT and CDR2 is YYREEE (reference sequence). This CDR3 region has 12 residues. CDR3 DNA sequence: TGTGCCAGCAGCTTACAGCGGGATGGCTACACCTTC. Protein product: CASSLQRDGYTF.

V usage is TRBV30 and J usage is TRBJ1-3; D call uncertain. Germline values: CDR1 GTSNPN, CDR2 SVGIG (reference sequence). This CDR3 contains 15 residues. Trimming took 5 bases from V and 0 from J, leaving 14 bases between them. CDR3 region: CAWSGAGGSGNTIYF. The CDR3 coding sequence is TGTGCCTGGTCTGGAGCAGGAGGCTCTGGAAACACCATATATTTT.

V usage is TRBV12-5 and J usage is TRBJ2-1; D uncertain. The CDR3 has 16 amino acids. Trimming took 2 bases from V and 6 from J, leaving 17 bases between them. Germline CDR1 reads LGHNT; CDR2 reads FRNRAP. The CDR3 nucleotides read TGTGCTAGTGGTTTGCCAGTCGGCTTATATCCCAATGAGCAGTTCTTC. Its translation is CASGLPVGLYPNEQFF. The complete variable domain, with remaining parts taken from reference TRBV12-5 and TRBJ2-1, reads DARVTQTPRHKVTEMGQEVTMRCQPILGHNTVFWYRQTMMQGLELLAYFRNRAPLDDSGMPKDRFSAEMPDATLATLKIQPSEPRDSAVYFCASGLPVGLYPNEQFFGPGTRLTVL.

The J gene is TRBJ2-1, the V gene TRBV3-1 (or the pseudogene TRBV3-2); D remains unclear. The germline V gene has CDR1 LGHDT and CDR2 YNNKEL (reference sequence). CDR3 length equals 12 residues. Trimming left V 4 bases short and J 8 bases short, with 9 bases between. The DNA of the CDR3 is TGTGCCAGCAGCCCCATGGGCGATGAGCAGTTCTTC. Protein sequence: CASSPMGDEQFF.

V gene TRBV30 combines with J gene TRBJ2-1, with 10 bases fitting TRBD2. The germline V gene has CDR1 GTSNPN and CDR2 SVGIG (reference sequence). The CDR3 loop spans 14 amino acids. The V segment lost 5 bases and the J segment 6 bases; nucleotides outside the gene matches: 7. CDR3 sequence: CAWDPGLAFNEQFF. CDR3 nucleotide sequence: TGTGCCTGGGACCCGGGACTAGCGTTCAATGAGCAGTTCTTC.

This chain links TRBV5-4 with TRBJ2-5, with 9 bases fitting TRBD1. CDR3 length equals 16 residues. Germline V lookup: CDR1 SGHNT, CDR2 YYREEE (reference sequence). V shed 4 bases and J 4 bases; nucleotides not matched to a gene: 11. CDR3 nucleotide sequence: TGTGCCAGCAGCGCGGGACAGGGCAGAGGCTCAGAGACCCAGTACTTC. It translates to CASSAGQGRGSETQYF.

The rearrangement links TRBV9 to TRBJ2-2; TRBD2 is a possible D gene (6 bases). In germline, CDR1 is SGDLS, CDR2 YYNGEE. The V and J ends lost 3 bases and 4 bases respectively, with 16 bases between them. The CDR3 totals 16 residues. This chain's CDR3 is CASSGRRGSLTGELFF. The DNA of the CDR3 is TGTGCCAGCAGCGGTAGACGGGGGTCTCTCACCGGGGAGCTGTTTTTT.

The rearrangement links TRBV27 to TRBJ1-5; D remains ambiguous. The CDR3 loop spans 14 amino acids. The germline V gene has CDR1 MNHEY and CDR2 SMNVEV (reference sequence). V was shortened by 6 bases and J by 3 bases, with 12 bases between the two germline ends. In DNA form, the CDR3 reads TGTGCCAGCAGCTCAGGAACCCTCAATCAGCCCCAGCATTTT. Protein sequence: CASSSGTLNQPQHF.

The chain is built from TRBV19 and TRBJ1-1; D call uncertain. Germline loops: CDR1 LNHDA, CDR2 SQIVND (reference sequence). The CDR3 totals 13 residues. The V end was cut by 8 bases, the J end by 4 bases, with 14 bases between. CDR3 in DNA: TGTGCCAGTCTCGGCCTGGCGGGCACTGAAGCTTTCTTT. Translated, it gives CASLGLAGTEAFF.

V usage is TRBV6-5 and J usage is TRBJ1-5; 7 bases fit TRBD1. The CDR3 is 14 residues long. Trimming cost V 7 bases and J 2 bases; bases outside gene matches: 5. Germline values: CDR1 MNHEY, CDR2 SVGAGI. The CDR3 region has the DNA TGTGCCAGCACGAACAGGGGAGGCAATCAGCCCCAGCATTTT. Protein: CASTNRGGNQPQHF.

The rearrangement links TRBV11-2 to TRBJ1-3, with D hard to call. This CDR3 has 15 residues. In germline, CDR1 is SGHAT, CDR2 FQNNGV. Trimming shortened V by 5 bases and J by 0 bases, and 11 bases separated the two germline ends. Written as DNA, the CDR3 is TGTGCCAGCAGCGCGTTCACGAGCTCTGGAAACACCATATATTTT. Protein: CASSAFTSSGNTIYF. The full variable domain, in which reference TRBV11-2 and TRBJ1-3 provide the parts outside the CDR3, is EAGVAQSPRYKIIEKRQSVAFWCNPISGHATLYWYQQILGQGPKLLIQFQNNGVVDDSQLPKDRFSAERLKGVDSTLKIQPAKLEDSAVYLCASSAFTSSGNTIYFGEGSWLTVV.

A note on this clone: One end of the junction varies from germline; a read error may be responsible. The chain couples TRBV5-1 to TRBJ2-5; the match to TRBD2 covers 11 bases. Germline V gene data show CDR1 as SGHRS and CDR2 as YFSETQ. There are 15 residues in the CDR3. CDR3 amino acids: CASSPLAGGAETQYF. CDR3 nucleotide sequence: TGTGCCAGCAGCCCTTTAGCGGGAGGGGCAGAGACCCAGTACTTC.

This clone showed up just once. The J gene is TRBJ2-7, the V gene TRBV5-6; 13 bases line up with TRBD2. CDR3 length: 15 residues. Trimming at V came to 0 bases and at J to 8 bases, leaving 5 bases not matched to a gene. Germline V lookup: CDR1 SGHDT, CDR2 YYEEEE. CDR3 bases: TGTGCCAGCAGCTTGGGACTAGCGGGAGGCCCGAAGCAGTACGTC. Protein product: CASSLGLAGGPKQYV.

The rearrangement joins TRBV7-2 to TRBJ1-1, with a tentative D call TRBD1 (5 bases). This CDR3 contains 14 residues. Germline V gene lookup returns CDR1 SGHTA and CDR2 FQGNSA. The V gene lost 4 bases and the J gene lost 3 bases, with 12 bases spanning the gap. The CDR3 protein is CASSYRGGYTEAFF. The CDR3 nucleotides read TGTGCCAGCAGCTATAGGGGAGGGTACACTGAAGCTTTCTTT. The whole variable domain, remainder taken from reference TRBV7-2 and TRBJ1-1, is GAGVSQSPSNKVTEKGKDVELRCDPISGHTALYWYRQSLGQGLEFLIYFQGNSAPDKSGLPSDRFSAERTGGSVSTLTIQRTQQEDSAVYLCASSYRGGYTEAFFGQGTRLTVV.

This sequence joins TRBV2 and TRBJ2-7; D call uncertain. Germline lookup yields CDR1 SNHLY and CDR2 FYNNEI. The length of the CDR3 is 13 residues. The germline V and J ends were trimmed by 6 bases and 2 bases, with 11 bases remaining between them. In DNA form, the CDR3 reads TGTGCCAGCAGGGCCCAGGATCCCTACGAGCAGTACGTC. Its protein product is CASRAQDPYEQYV.

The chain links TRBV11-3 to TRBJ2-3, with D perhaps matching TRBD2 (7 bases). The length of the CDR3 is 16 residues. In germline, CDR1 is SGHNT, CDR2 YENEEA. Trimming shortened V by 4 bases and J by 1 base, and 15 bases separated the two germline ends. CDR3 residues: CASSSGLSGGTDTQYF. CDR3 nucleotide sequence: TGTGCCAGCAGCTCGGGACTATCAGGGGGCACAGATACGCAGTATTTT.

The CDR3: CASSLWGRGLQPQHF. The CDR3, as DNA: TGTGCCAGCAGCTTGTGGGGCAGGGGGCTGCAGCCCCAGCATTTT. The chain joins TRBV5-6 to TRBJ1-5; 8 nucleotides align to TRBD1. The V and J ends lost 1 base and 7 bases, in that order; junction bases with no gene match: 7. This CDR3 spans 15 amino acids. Germline V gene lookup returns CDR1 SGHDT and CDR2 YYEEEE.

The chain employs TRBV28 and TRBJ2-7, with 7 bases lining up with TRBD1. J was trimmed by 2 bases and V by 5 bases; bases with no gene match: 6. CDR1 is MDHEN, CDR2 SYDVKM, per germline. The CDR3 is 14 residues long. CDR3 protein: CASSPDRAPYEQYV. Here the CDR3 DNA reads TGTGCCAGCAGTCCAGACAGGGCCCCCTACGAGCAGTACGTC.